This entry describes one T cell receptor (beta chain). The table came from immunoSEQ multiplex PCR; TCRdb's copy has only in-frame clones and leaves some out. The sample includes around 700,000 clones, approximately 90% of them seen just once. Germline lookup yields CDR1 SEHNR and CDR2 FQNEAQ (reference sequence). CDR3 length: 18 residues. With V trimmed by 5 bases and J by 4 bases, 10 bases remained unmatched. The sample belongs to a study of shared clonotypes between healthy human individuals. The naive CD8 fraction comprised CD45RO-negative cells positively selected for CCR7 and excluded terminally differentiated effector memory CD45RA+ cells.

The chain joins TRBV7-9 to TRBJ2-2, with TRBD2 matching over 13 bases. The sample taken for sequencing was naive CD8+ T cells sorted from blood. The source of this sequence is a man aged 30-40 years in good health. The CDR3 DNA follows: TGTGCCAGCAGCGGCGGGACTAGCGGGAAACTTGTCACCGGGGAGCTGTTTTTT. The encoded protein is CASSGGTSGKLVTGELFF.